The entry below describes one TCR beta chain. The antigen is not known. This specimen comes from a study of CXCR3-negative and CXCR3-positive naive CD8 T cells. Study-wide points: Upon cryopreservation, CXCR3 expression partially decreased, and most assays used fresh PBMCs. Across naive subsets, surface CD5 expression was comparable, and TCR strength was inferred from properties of the TRB CDR3.

Germline V CDR1 and CDR2: LNHNV, YYDKDF (reference sequence). CDR3 length: 15 residues. All TRB cDNA libraries came from 5' RACE performed with UMI labels. TCRdb reanalyzed the 5' RACE reads and collapses them to one entry per CDR3 protein, without DNA. The sample data list under 55,000 distinct CDR3 sequences. Sample: memory CD8+ T cells from blood. V usage is TRBV15 and J usage is TRBJ2-1; the TCRdb call, TRBD2, lacks DNA for checking. The source is a human donor in good health. Some clones in this sample may be carry-over from other donors' samples. The chain's CDR3 is CATSILAGSYNEQFF.